These 23 T cell receptor beta chains share one sample of origin, sequenced in a study of cytomegalovirus exposure and HLA in healthy donors (dated by TCRdb to about 2017). Libraries were built with the immunoSEQ multiplex PCR assay. For the multiplex PCR, a mixture combining 60 forward primers for TCR Vbeta segments and 13 reverse primers for TCR Jbeta segments was used. This is the immuneACCESS table as TCRdb keeps it, with only in-frame sequences that have V and J called. A part of the clones is gone; compared with another copy, unresolved V genes explain less than half, and the rest is unexplained. Counted in this sample were under 200,000 clones; around 85% of them appeared once. In total, the top ten clones hold 9.3% of the sample. Sequenced sample: PBMCs. Every receptor here comes from a man younger than 30 in good health and CMV-seropositive.

The genes are TRBV14 and TRBJ2-7, with 7 bases that match TRBD2. The CDR3 runs 14 residues. Germline assignment: CDR1 SGHDN and CDR2 FVKESK. V dropped 4 bases and J dropped 9; count of bases not matched to a gene: 12. CDR3 sequence reads: CASSPIGGGRRQYF. The CDR3 DNA is TGTGCCAGCAGCCCCATTGGGGGGGGACGGCGGCAGTACTTC.

The gene calls are TRBV5-6 and TRBJ2-1; TRBD2 agrees at 15 bases. The CDR3 has 17 residues. The junction had 10 bases not matched to a gene; V was cut back by 4 bases and J by 8 bases. Germline loops: CDR1 SGHDT, CDR2 YYEEEE. The CDR3 region is CASSGLAGGLLIDEQFF. The DNA for the CDR3 is TGTGCCAGCAGCGGACTAGCGGGGGGGCTCCTGATAGATGAGCAGTTCTTC. Drawing the rest from reference TRBV5-6 and TRBJ2-1, the complete variable domain is DAGVTQSPTHLIKTRGQQVTLRCSPKSGHDTVSWYQQALGQGPQFIFQYYEEEERQRGNFPDRFSGHQFPNYSSELNVNALLLGDSALYLCASSGLAGGLLIDEQFFGPGTRLTVL.

The CDR3 protein is CAGGQPTEAFF. In DNA form, the CDR3 reads TGTGCCGGAGGACAGCCCACTGAAGCTTTCTTT. The chain joins TRBV28 to TRBJ1-1, with D possibly being TRBD1 (6 bases). In germline, CDR1 is MDHEN, CDR2 SYDVKM. Trimming left V 11 bases short and J 4 bases short, with 11 bases between. CDR3 size: 11 residues. Full variable domain (rest looked up from reference TRBV28 and TRBJ1-1): DVKVTQSSRYLVKRTGEKVFLECVQDMDHENMFWYRQDPGLGLRLIYFSYDVKMKEKGDIPEGYSVSREKKERFSLILESASTNQTSMYLCAGGQPTEAFFGQGTRLTVV.

The chain couples TRBV6-1 to TRBJ2-5; perhaps TRBD2 as D (7 bases). This CDR3 has 15 residues. Germline loops: CDR1 MNHNS, CDR2 SASEGT. V gave up 2 bases and J gave up 4 bases, with 14 bases separating them. CDR3 nucleotides: TGTGCCAGCAGTGAATGGGGGGGGCCTAGAGAGACCCAGTACTTC. It yields the protein CASSEWGGPRETQYF.

This chain joins TRBV10-3 and TRBJ2-7; the match to TRBD1 covers 8 bases. Germline values: CDR1 ENHRY, CDR2 SYGVKD. The CDR3 is made up of 13 amino acids. V lost 5 bases, J lost 1 base, and 1 base stayed unmatched. The CDR3 loop is CAISNRGSYEQYF. In DNA, the CDR3 is TGTGCCATCAGTAACAGGGGGTCCTACGAGCAGTACTTC.

The V call is TRBV4-1, the J call TRBJ2-1; a weak D match, TRBD1 (7 bases). Germline CDR1 and CDR2: MGHRA and YSYEKL. The V end was cut by 4 bases, the J end by 0 bases, with 19 bases between. The CDR3 totals 18 residues. CDR3 in DNA: TGCGCCAGCAGCCGCCTCGGAGGGGGACAGAGCTCCTACAATGAGCAGTTCTTC. Amino acid sequence: CASSRLGGGQSSYNEQFF.

This clone occurred once. The V gene is TRBV5-4, the J gene TRBJ1-6; 8 bases align to TRBD1. Germline trimming cut 4 bases from V and 8 bases from J; bases unmatched to any gene: 8. The CDR3 covers 15 residues. CDR1 SGHNT and CDR2 YYREEE come from the germline V gene (reference sequence). The CDR3 sequence is CASSRQDRVDSPLHF. As DNA, the CDR3 is TGTGCCAGCAGCCGTCAGGACAGGGTCGATTCACCCCTCCACTTT.

In this sample, this clone turned up once. The chain joins TRBV19 to TRBJ2-7, with D unresolved. Trimming left V 1 base short and J 3 bases short, with 13 bases between. Per germline, CDR1 LNHDA and CDR2 SQIVND (reference sequence). The CDR3 contains 15 residues. The CDR3 sequence: CASSIGSHPLYEQYF. The DNA for the CDR3 is TGTGCCAGTAGTATAGGCTCACACCCCCTCTACGAGCAGTACTTC. The full variable domain, completed using reference TRBV19 and TRBJ2-7, is DGGITQSPKYLFRKEGQNVTLSCEQNLNHDAMYWYRQDPGQGLRLIYYSQIVNDFQKGDIAEGYSVSREKKESFPLTVTSAQKNPTAFYLCASSIGSHPLYEQYFGPGTRLTVT.

J is TRBJ1-1 and V is TRBV7-8, with D maybe TRBD1 (6 bases). Trimming stripped 5 bases from V and 5 bases from J, with 18 bases between. This CDR3 contains 15 residues. Per germline, CDR1 SGHVS and CDR2 FQNEAQ. The CDR3 spells CASSGGGRGGTEAFF. The CDR3 DNA reads TGTGCCAGCAGCGGGGGGGGCAGGGGTGGTACTGAAGCTTTCTTT.

V usage is TRBV6-5 and J usage is TRBJ2-5; 11 bases are a match to TRBD2. CDR1 and CDR2 (germline): MNHEY, SVGAGI. CDR3 length equals 15 residues. Unmatched junction bases numbered 9, after V lost 7 bases and J lost 5 bases. CDR3 amino acids: CASTLLAGVFETQYF. CDR3 nucleotides: TGTGCCAGCACCCTACTAGCGGGGGTCTTTGAGACCCAGTACTTC.

V and J are TRBV9 and TRBJ1-5, with D possibly TRBD1 on 5 matching bases. CDR3 size: 15 residues. Germline V CDR1 and CDR2: SGDLS, YYNGEE. The V gene lost 4 bases and the J gene lost 6 bases, with 17 bases spanning the gap. In nucleotides, the CDR3 is TGTGCCAGCAGCCTAGACGGACAACTACGTCAGCCCCAGCATTTT. It translates to CASSLDGQLRQPQHF.

The chain links TRBV28 to TRBJ1-5, with D uncertain. Trimming removed 2 bases from V and 3 bases from J, with 17 bases in between. Germline V lookup: CDR1 MDHEN, CDR2 SYDVKM. This CDR3 is built from 17 residues. The CDR3: CASSLPETQTYNQPQHF. The CDR3 nucleotides read TGTGCCAGCAGTTTACCCGAGACACAAACCTACAATCAGCCCCAGCATTTT.

The CDR3 nucleotides are TGTGCCAGCAGCTTAGATCCGACGGGAGCAGATACGCAGTATTTT. This translates into CASSLDPTGADTQYF. The chain recombines TRBV11-3 with TRBJ2-3, with a tentative D call TRBD2 (6 bases). Trimming took off 0 bases at V and 4 bases at J, with 11 bases between the two ends. This CDR3 region has 15 residues. Germline V CDR1 and CDR2: SGHNT, YENEEA.

V and J are TRBV6-1 and TRBJ1-2; TRBD1 matches 9 bases. CDR3 length: 14 residues. After removal of 6 bases from V and 7 bases from J, the junction contained 9 bases not matched to a gene. Germline assignment: CDR1 MNHNS and CDR2 SASEGT. DNA of the CDR3: TGTGCCAGCAGGACCGGGACAGGGTTCGGTGGCTACACCTTC. Protein product: CASRTGTGFGGYTF.

This clone was seen a few times. V is TRBV6-1 and J is TRBJ1-4; 9 bases are a match to TRBD1. V shed 6 bases and J 7 bases; nucleotides not matched to a gene: 6. Germline assignment: CDR1 MNHNS and CDR2 SASEGT. This CDR3 contains 14 residues. The CDR3 DNA reads TGTGCCAGCAGGGGGGACAGGGTCGGTGAAAAACTGTTTTTT. It encodes CASRGDRVGEKLFF.

The CDR3 reads CASARVMNTGELFF. In nucleotides, the CDR3 is TGTGCCAGTGCGCGAGTGATGAACACCGGGGAGCTGTTTTTT. The chain joins TRBV9 to TRBJ2-2; D is ambiguous. The V gene lost 8 bases and the J gene lost 1 base, with 12 bases spanning the gap. Per germline, CDR1 SGDLS and CDR2 YYNGEE. The CDR3 runs 14 residues.

The sample holds one count of this clone. DNA for the CDR3: TGTGCCAGCAGTGCCAGGACGGGAACCTACGAGCAGTACTTC. Protein: CASSARTGTYEQYF. The J gene is TRBJ2-7, the V gene TRBV7-9; a possible D gene is TRBD2 (5 bases). CDR1 and CDR2 from the germline V gene are SEHNR and FQNEAQ (reference sequence). The V end was cut by 6 bases, the J end by 2 bases, with 14 bases between. The CDR3 is made up of 14 amino acids.

J is TRBJ2-7 and V is TRBV12-5, with D maybe TRBD1 (6 bases). Germline CDR1 LGHNT, CDR2 FRNRAP. V lost 2 bases to trimming and J lost 4 bases, with 9 bases between them. CDR3 length: 13 residues. CDR3 amino acids: CASGLKQGYEQYF. The DNA of the CDR3 is TGTGCTAGTGGTTTGAAACAGGGTTACGAGCAGTACTTC. The complete variable domain, with remaining parts taken from reference TRBV12-5 and TRBJ2-7, reads DARVTQTPRHKVTEMGQEVTMRCQPILGHNTVFWYRQTMMQGLELLAYFRNRAPLDDSGMPKDRFSAEMPDATLATLKIQPSEPRDSAVYFCASGLKQGYEQYFGPGTRLTVT.

This chain uses TRBV6-5 with TRBJ1-1; D perhaps matches TRBD1 (6 bases). Germline values: CDR1 MNHEY, CDR2 SVGAGI. This CDR3 is 13 amino acids long. V lost 8 bases, J lost 0 bases, and 10 bases lay in between. This CDR3 is CASGGSMNTEAFF. The CDR3 DNA reads TGTGCCAGCGGGGGCAGTATGAACACTGAAGCTTTCTTT.

This sequence joins TRBV6-5 and TRBJ2-7; D uncertain. The CDR3 has 14 amino acids. Germline V gene data show CDR1 as MNHEY and CDR2 as SVGAGI. V was trimmed by 3 bases and J by 0 bases, leaving 9 bases between them. The CDR3 loop reads CASSYGLSSYEQYF. DNA for the CDR3: TGTGCCAGCAGTTATGGGCTGAGCTCCTACGAGCAGTACTTC.

This chain uses TRBV5-1 with TRBJ2-7; D possibly corresponds to TRBD1 (7 bases). CDR3 length equals 14 residues. Germline V gene data show CDR1 as SGHRS and CDR2 as YFSETQ. With 2 bases removed from V and 5 bases from J, the gap between germline ends came to 14 bases. The CDR3, as DNA: TGCGCCAGCAGCTTAGCCAGGGGGGCCCACGAGCAGTACTTC. It yields the protein CASSLARGAHEQYF.

V and J are TRBV5-1 and TRBJ1-4, with TRBD1 matching over 9 bases. The germline V gene has CDR1 SGHRS and CDR2 YFSETQ. The CDR3 runs 15 residues. V lost 5 bases to trimming and J lost 5 bases; unmatched junction nucleotides: 7. The CDR3 loop is CASSSGTGYNEKLFF. The DNA for the CDR3 is TGCGCCAGCAGTTCCGGGACAGGGTACAATGAAAAACTGTTTTTT.

This chain uses TRBV6-1 with TRBJ1-2, with a weak D call TRBD1 (5 bases). Germline-derived CDR1 and CDR2 are MNHNS and SASEGT. V shed 2 bases and J shed 5 bases, with 9 bases lying between them. The CDR3 spans 13 residues. CDR3: CASSEQGVYGYTF. As DNA, the CDR3 is TGTGCCAGCAGTGAACAGGGTGTTTATGGCTACACCTTC.